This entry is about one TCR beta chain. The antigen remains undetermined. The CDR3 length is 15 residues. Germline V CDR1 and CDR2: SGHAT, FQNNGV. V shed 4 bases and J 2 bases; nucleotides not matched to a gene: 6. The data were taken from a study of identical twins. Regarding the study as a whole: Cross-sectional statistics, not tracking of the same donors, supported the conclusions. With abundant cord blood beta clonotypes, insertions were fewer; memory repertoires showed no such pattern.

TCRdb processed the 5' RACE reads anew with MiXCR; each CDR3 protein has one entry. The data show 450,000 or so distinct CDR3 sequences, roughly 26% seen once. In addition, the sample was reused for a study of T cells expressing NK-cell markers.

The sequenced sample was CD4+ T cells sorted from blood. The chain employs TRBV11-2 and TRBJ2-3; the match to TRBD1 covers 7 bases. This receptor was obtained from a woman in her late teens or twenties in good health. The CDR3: CASSSRDRNTDTQYF. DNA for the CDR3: TGTGCCAGCAGCTCCCGGGACAGAAACACAGATACGCAGTATTTT.